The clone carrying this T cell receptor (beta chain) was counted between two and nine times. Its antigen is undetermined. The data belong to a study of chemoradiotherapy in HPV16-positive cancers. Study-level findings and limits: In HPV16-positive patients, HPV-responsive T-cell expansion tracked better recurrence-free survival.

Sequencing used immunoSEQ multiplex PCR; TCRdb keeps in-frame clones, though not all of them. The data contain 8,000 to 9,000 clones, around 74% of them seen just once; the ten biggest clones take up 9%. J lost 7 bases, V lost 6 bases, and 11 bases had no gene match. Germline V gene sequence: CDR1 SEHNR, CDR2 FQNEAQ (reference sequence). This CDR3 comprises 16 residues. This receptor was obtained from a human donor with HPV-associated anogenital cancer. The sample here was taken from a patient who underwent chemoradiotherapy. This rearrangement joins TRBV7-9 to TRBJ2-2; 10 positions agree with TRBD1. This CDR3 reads CASSFRRDRGGGELFF. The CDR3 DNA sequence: TGTGCCAGCAGTTTCCGGCGGGACAGGGGTGGCGGGGAGCTGTTTTTT.